This section outlines one T cell receptor (beta chain) sequence together with its context. What antigen it recognizes has not been identified. Base qualities are missing; no much larger clone stands one base away. Libraries were prepared through 5' RACE. Sequencing took place on an Illumina HiSeq 2000. A universal primer binding site was introduced by template switching, and a unique molecular identifier was present in the final cDNA, enabling accurate counting of TCR cDNA molecules. Specific primers in the conserved constant-segment region were used to synthesize first-strand cDNA for the TCR alpha and beta chains. To control for contamination, every cDNA library was double barcoded, receiving both a SMART-Mk sample barcode and Illumina barcodes. TruSeq adapter sequences and Illumina sample barcodes were added in two successive PCR steps. Sequencing of the TCR alpha and beta cDNA libraries was done on the Illumina HiSeq platform using custom primers. Per the authors' processing: MiGEC processed the raw reads to extract unique molecular identifiers, while MiXCR was used to determine the CDR3 positions. For each individual, recombination models were inferred using an EM algorithm with the repgenHMM and IGoR tools. Shared clonotypes were analyzed with the tcR package in R, and sharing was normalized by the product of cloneset sizes. To study raw recombination free of thymic and clonal selection effects, out-of-frame nonproductive sequences were analyzed. TCRdb applied fastp at Q25 and MiXCR to the public reads, then kept only in-frame beta chains. Every CDR3 protein is listed once, alongside the most common genes and DNA of its rows. The V and J calls follow TCRdb's processing rather than the paper's. This sample comprises 250,000 to 300,000 distinct CDR3 sequences, about 8% of them detected only once. The leading ten clones occupy 3% to 3.5% of the sample.

The trim is 6 bases for V and 0 bases for J, with a gap of 15 bases between the germline ends. Taken from cysteine to phenylalanine, the CDR3 has 14 residues. Only the CDR3 DNA stays, 42 bases, in frame from base 1. CDR1 and CDR2, looked up from the germline V gene (reference sequence), are DFQATT and SNEGSKA. This sample is part of a study of identical twins (dated by TCRdb to about 2016). Regarding the complete study: The study deep-sequenced TCR alpha and beta repertoires from monozygotic twins, unrelated adults of various ages and cord blood to test whether fetal clonotypes persist. To rule out contamination, the twin experiments were replicated at different times with different library preparation protocols. Paper-wide results and their limitations: Invariant T cells such as MAIT and iNKT could partly confound zero-insertion analyses, though diverse VJ usage argued against this for most clonotypes. Recombination models systematically underestimated out-of-frame TCR alpha sharing in monozygotic twins but agreed with sharing between unrelated individuals. In beta out-of-frame sequences, excess twin sharing was weaker, because having fewer shared sequences lowered the signal-to-noise ratio. Abundant cord blood beta clonotypes carried fewer insertions; young adult naive repertoires showed a weaker similar trend, while memory repertoires showed none. Compared with coincidental sharing between unrelated individuals, out-of-frame TCR alpha sequences shared between twins showed an excess of sequences with low generation probability. Because the same donors could not be followed over many years, the conclusions relied on cross-sectional statistical analysis.

Every donor in the study was a healthy Caucasian. The twin cohort comprised three pairs of female monozygotic twins, all aged about 18 to 30 years. Positive isolation kits from Invitrogen were used to isolate the CD4+ and CD8+ T cell populations. The data also belong to a second study, concerning yellow fever vaccine responses in identical twins. As noted in the second study: According to the authors, in identical twins the way T cells responded to vaccination appeared partly convergent and partly personalized. In identical twins, the study followed T cell clones that responded to the vaccine with precision.

What was sequenced was CD8+ T cells sorted from blood. The TCR was taken from a young woman in good health. The sequence links TRBV20-1 to TRBJ2-7, with the identity of the D gene unclear. In nucleotides, the sequence is TGCAGTGCGAGGACCCCCTGGAGCTCCTACGAGCAGTACTTC. Translated, it reads CSARTPWSSYEQYF.